What follows are 3 T cell receptor beta chains derived from one specimen sequenced in a study of identical twins. TCRdb independently ran MiXCR on the 5' RACE reads; one entry per CDR3 protein. This sample has about 690,000 distinct CDR3 sequences, with 6% to 6.5% found just once. The sample comprised naive T cells sorted from blood. These receptors all stem from a man aged 18 to 30 in good health.

This clonotype was observed at least ten times. The V call is TRBV29-1, the J call TRBJ2-1; TRBD2 might be the D (5 bases). The CDR3 contains 14 residues. In germline, CDR1 is SQVTM, CDR2 ANQGSEA. V was pared by 4 bases and J by 7 bases, with 17 bases between. CDR3 region: CSVAGWRTENEQFF. As DNA, the CDR3 is TGCAGCGTTGCCGGGTGGAGGACGGAGAATGAGCAGTTCTTC.

This clonotype was detected ten times or more. This sequence joins TRBV27 and TRBJ2-1; perhaps TRBD2 as D (6 bases). The CDR3 loop spans 14 amino acids. Trimming took 7 bases from V and 10 from J, leaving 20 bases between them. The V gene's germline CDR1 is MNHEY and CDR2 SMNVEV (reference sequence). CDR3 in amino acids: CASNSGYPPPEQFF. In nucleotides, the CDR3 is TGTGCCAGCAATAGCGGTTACCCACCCCCCGAGCAGTTCTTC.

This clonotype has at least ten counts. This chain joins TRBV20-1 and TRBJ2-7; TRBD2 aligns across 9 bases. Trimming at V came to 5 bases and at J to 6 bases, leaving 8 bases not matched to a gene. CDR1 and CDR2 (germline): DFQATT, SNEGSKA (reference sequence). The CDR3 has 13 residues. CDR3 bases: TGCAGTGCTCCCTTAGCGGGAGTATCCGAGCAGTACTTC. Translated, it gives CSAPLAGVSEQYF.